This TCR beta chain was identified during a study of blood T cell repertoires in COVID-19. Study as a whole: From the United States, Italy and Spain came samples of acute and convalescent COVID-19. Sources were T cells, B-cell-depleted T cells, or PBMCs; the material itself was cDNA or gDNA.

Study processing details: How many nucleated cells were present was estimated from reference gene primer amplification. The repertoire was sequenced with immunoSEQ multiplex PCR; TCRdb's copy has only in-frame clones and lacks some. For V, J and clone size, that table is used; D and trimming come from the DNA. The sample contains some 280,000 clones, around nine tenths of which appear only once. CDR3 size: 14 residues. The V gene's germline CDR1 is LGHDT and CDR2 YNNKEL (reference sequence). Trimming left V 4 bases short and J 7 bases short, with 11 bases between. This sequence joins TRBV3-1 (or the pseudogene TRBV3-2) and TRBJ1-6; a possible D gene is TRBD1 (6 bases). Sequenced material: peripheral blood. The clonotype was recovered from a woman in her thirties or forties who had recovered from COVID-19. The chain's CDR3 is CASSPGQRNSPLHF. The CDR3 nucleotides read TGTGCCAGCAGCCCCGGACAGAGGAATTCACCCCTCCACTTT.